What follows are 3 T cell receptor beta chains derived from one specimen sequenced in a study of T cell repertoires in cytomegalovirus infection. For these receptors, no antigen is known. TCRdb called the reads again in MiXCR, with one record for every CDR3 protein. The sample has about 830,000 distinct CDR3 sequences, approximately 32% seen once. The starting material was cultured CD8+ T cells from PBMCs, obtained from culture after CMV antigen stimulation. Receptors originate from a human donor in good health (CMV status not recorded). Some clones in this sample may be carry-over from other donors' samples.

This clonotype was seen only a few times. The chain carries TRBV6-5 and TRBJ2-2; no reliable D call. Between the trimmed V and J ends, which lost 1 base and 3 bases, there was a span of 6 bases. Germline CDR1 and CDR2: MNHEY and SVGAGI. CDR3 length: 14 residues. Here the CDR3 DNA reads TGTGCCAGCAGTTACTTCGATTACACCGGGGAGCTGTTTTTT. It encodes CASSYFDYTGELFF.

The chain uses TRBV7-8 and TRBJ2-1; no firm D call. The CDR3 totals 15 residues. Trimming cost V 1 base and J 0 bases, with 7 bases left between them. Germline V CDR1 and CDR2: SGHVS, FQNEAQ. CDR3 sequence (DNA): TGTGCCAGCAGCTTAGGATTTGACTCCTACAATGAGCAGTTCTTC. Amino acid sequence: CASSLGFDSYNEQFF.

This clonotype was recorded many times. This chain uses TRBV7-3 with TRBJ1-1, with D unclear. Trimming shortened V by 5 bases and J by 10 bases, and 14 bases separated the two germline ends. This CDR3 region has 12 residues. Per the germline V gene, CDR1 is SGHTA and CDR2 is FQGTGA. The DNA for the CDR3 is TGTGCCAGCAGCCCCGGGAGAGGAAGAGCTTTCTTT. This translates into CASSPGRGRAFF.